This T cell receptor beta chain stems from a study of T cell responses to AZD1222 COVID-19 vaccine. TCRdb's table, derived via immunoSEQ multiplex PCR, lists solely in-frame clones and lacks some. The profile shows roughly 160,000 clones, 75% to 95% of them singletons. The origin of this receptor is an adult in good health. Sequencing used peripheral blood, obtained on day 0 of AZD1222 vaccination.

CDR3 sequence: CASSRDSYEQYF. The CDR3 bases are TGTGCCAGCAGTAGGGACAGCTACGAGCAGTACTTC. V usage is TRBV2 and J usage is TRBJ2-7, with TRBD1 identical over 7 bases. Looked up from germline, CDR1 is SNHLY and CDR2 is FYNNEI. The CDR3 spans 12 residues. With 5 bases clipped from V and 3 bases from J, the junction kept 1 base outside the gene matches. The complete variable domain, with remaining parts taken from reference TRBV2 and TRBJ2-7, reads EPEVTQTPSHQVTQMGQEVILRCVPISNHLYFYWYRQILGQKVEFLVSFYNNEISEKSEIFDDQFSVERPDGSNFTLKIRSTKLEDSAMYFCASSRDSYEQYFGPGTRLTVT.